Listed below are T cell receptor beta chains from one sample, sequenced in a study of blood T cell repertoires in COVID-19. Profiled with immunoSEQ multiplex PCR; TCRdb holds only in-frame clones, not every one. The data show some 390,000 clones, over 85% seen once. Sequencing was carried out using PBMCs or T cells enriched from blood (not recorded which). The source of these receptors is a woman aged 25 to 39 who had recovered from COVID-19. Both conserved end residues are part of each CDR3.

v_call cdr3_aa
TRBV7-6 CASSSQTSYNEQFF
TRBV9 CASSVGQGWSSGANVLTF
TRBV30 CAWSHPGRGGGNTIYF
TRBV12-3/TRBV12-4 CASSFFSSGELFF
TRBV10-1 CASGSSRYEQYF
TRBV7-3 CASSPFATSGAATQYF
TRBV5-6 CASSSYRRDRTQETQYF
TRBV15 CATSRGGDGNSPLHF
TRBV6-6 CASRPGQHLLETQYF
TRBV19 CASSVTGTGGTYGYTF
TRBV25-1 CASSEPGLTGNTIYF
TRBV2 CAGGQGGTSGELFF
TRBV19 CASRGTGPGTQYF
TRBV4-3 CASSQDFTGANYGYTF
TRBV18 CASSGLAGSYNEQFF
TRBV3-1/TRBV3-2 CASCQLGLANEQFF
TRBV12-5 CASAPTGGYTEAFF
TRBV10-3 CAISPQGQGGSYEQYF
TRBV7-2 CASSLAPLLAGGQETQYF
TRBV27 CASSVLTGERGGSGANVLTF
TRBV5-6 CASSLVRGLGGNTIYF
TRBV30 CAWSGQGAREQYF
TRBV4-3 CASSQVRGRVNTEAFF
TRBV5-1 CASSLVDRVVADTQYF
TRBV9 CASSLDGGYNEQFF
TRBV19 CASSSGLTSYEQYF
TRBV27 CASSPGGSGSGYTF
TRBV18 CASSPLQGNAGELFF
TRBV19 CASSMLGQVSNQPQHF
TRBV13 CASRPRGEGPYEQYF
TRBV5-6 CASSPLPRDRFAYGYTF
TRBV19 CASGDRVNTEAFF
TRBV12-3/TRBV12-4 CASSLGRVETQYF
TRBV19 CASSIDRGEAFF
TRBV15 CATSRREIAGTHYEQYF
TRBV3-1/TRBV3-2 CASSQVLGGNEKLFF
TRBV7-8 CASSVRDRLNGYTF
TRBV3-1/TRBV3-2 CASSQDPRRMNTEAFF
TRBV24-1 CATSVAGQGPDGNQPQHF
TRBV30 CAWVRSQGGGGYTF
TRBV3-1/TRBV3-2 CASSQGQGDTQYF
TRBV3-1/TRBV3-2 CASSQDIYGYTF
TRBV7-2 CASSSRQDNSNQPQHF
TRBV27 CASSQGLAGSFSTDTQYF
TRBV4-3 CASSQTLPRQGGQPQHF